Each of the 5 T cell receptor beta chains below was sequenced from the same sample in a study of regulatory T cells in long-lasting Graves disease. Researchers made TCR beta libraries by using iRepertoire HTBI primers and running Arm-PCR on CDR3 regions. Using its own MiXCR run on the multiplex PCR reads, TCRdb lists one record per CDR3 protein. The data show more than 400,000 distinct CDR3 sequences, around 16% seen once. Regarding time point: newly diagnosed GD, antithyroid drugs for less than 3 months. Preparation of the TCR library used RNA extracted from PBMCs. These same data were also listed under a study on T cells in Graves' hyperthyroidism and ophthalmopathy.

Specimen: peripheral blood mononuclear cells (PBMCs), collected at new diagnosis, from a patient treated with antithyroid drugs. The receptors stem from a man aged 40-55 years with Graves disease.

This chain links TRBV6-1 with TRBJ1-2; the match to TRBD1 covers 7 bases. Trimming took 4 bases from V and 10 from J; bases not matched to a gene: 12. There are 14 residues in the CDR3. Germline V gene sequence: CDR1 MNHNS, CDR2 SASEGT. The CDR3: CASSATPGQLVYTF. The CDR3 DNA reads TGTGCCAGCAGTGCAACACCGGGACAGTTGGTCTACACCTTC.

This clonotype was seen at least ten times. This chain connects TRBV7-9 to TRBJ2-7; 11 nucleotides line up with TRBD1. The germline V gene encodes CDR1 SEHNR and CDR2 FQNEAQ (reference sequence). V gave up 3 bases and J gave up 0 bases; unmatched junction bases: 1. CDR3 length: 15 residues. This CDR3 reads CASSLGTGGSYEQYF. CDR3 DNA: TGTGCCAGCAGCTTGGGGACAGGGGGCTCCTACGAGCAGTACTTC.

This clonotype was detected ten times or more. The gene calls are TRBV5-1 and TRBJ2-3; 7 bases are a match to TRBD2. The CDR3 has 15 residues. With 0 bases clipped from V and 6 bases from J, the junction kept 7 bases outside the gene matches. Germline V gene lookup returns CDR1 SGHRS and CDR2 YFSETQ. The CDR3 bases are TGCGCCAGCAGCTTGGACGGGACTACCTTCGATACGCAGTATTTT. Its protein product is CASSLDGTTFDTQYF.

This clonotype was counted ten times or more. The chain combines TRBV7-8 with TRBJ2-7; TRBD2 aligns across 7 bases. From germline, CDR1 is SGHVS and CDR2 FQNEAQ. The CDR3 length is 14 residues. V lost 5 bases, J lost 7 bases, and 11 bases stayed unmatched. The DNA for the CDR3 is TGTGCCAGCAGCCGCGGGGAGGGCCTCCGGGAGCAGTACTTC. As protein: CASSRGEGLREQYF. Drawing the rest from reference TRBV7-8 and TRBJ2-7, the complete variable domain is GAGVSQSPRYKVAKRGQDVALRCDPISGHVSLFWYQQALGQGPEFLTYFQNEAQLDKSGLPSDRFFAERPEGSVSTLKIQRTQQEDSAVYLCASSRGEGLREQYFGPGTRLTVT.

This clonotype turned up a few times. This chain joins TRBV20-1 and TRBJ2-1; D is undetermined. Trimming left V 6 bases short and J 5 bases short, with 17 bases between. This CDR3 has 14 residues. Germline CDR1 DFQATT, CDR2 SNEGSKA (reference sequence). The CDR3 region is CSALDGYSHNEQFF. The CDR3 DNA follows: TGCAGTGCCCTGGACGGGTATTCCCACAATGAGCAGTTCTTC.